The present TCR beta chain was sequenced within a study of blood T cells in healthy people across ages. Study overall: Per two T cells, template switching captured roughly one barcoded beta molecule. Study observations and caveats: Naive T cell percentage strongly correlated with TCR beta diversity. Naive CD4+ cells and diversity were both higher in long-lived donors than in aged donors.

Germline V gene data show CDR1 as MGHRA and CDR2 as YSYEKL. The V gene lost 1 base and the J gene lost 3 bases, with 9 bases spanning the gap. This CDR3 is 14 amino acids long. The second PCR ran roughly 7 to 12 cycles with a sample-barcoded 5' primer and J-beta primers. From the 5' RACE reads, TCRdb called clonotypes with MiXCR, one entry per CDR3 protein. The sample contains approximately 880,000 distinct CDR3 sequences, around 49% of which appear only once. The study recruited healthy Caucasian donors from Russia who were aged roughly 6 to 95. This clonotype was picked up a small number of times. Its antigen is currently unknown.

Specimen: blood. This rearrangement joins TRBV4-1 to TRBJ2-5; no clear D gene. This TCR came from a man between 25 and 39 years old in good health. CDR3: CASSQGVVEETQYF. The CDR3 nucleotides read TGCGCCAGCAGCCAAGGGGTGGTAGAAGAGACCCAGTACTTC.